These 4 T cell receptor beta chains were sequenced from one sample in a study of identical twins. MiXCR was run by TCRdb on the 5' RACE reads, yielding one entry per CDR3 protein. The table records 1.5 million to 2 million distinct CDR3 sequences, less than 35% of them present only once. Sequenced sample: cord blood. Receptors originate from a newborn girl in good health.

The rearrangement joins TRBV12-3 or TRBV12-4 to TRBJ1-6; 7 bases agree with TRBD1. J was trimmed by 8 bases and V by 4 bases; bases with no gene match: 5. The CDR3 spans 14 residues. CDR3 sequence (DNA): TGTGCCAGCAGTTCACAGGGGCCGTATTCACCCCTCCACTTT. As protein: CASSSQGPYSPLHF.

CDR3 DNA sequence: TGCAGCGTTGAAAGACAGGTGAACACTGAAGCTTTCTTT. Translating it yields CSVERQVNTEAFF. The chain uses TRBV29-1 and TRBJ1-1, with D maybe TRBD1 (6 bases). V lost 2 bases and J 0 bases, leaving 7 bases between the germline ends. CDR1 is SQVTM and CDR2 is ANQGSEA in the germline V gene. CDR3 size: 13 residues.

Only a few counts were recorded for this clonotype. The chain recombines TRBV4-2 with TRBJ2-3; possible D gene TRBD2, 5 bases. Germline CDR1 and CDR2: LGHNA and YNFKEQ. This CDR3 is 19 amino acids long. V dropped 0 bases and J dropped 0 bases, with 19 bases sitting between them. As DNA, the CDR3 is TGTGCCAGCAGCCAAGAGCTGATTGTCCCGGGATCTAGCACAGATACGCAGTATTTT. This encodes CASSQELIVPGSSTDTQYF.

This clonotype was seen a handful of times. The chain has TRBV11-2 and TRBJ2-3; tentatively, D is TRBD2 (5 bases). The V gene lost 2 bases and the J gene lost 7 bases, with 10 bases spanning the gap. The CDR3 spans 13 residues. Per the germline V gene, CDR1 is SGHAT and CDR2 is FQNNGV. CDR3 bases: TGTGCCAGCAGCTTACAGACTATCCATACGCAGTATTTT. Translated, it gives CASSLQTIHTQYF.